A selection of T cell receptor beta chains follows, all from one sample in a study of persistence of HIV-infected CD4 T cells. For these receptors, no antigen is known. TCRdb's copy holds only in-frame clones and misses some; the assay was immunoSEQ multiplex PCR. The sample shows some 20,000 clones, around 60% of them seen only once. The input for sequencing was CD4+ T cells sorted from PBMCs after approximately 20-hour stimulation, taken from a patient who received antiretroviral therapy. These receptors were taken from an adult woman with HIV who was CMV-seropositive. CDR3s include the opening cysteine and the closing phenylalanine or tryptophan. The order of the fields is J gene, clone size, D gene, V gene, CDR3 DNA, CDR3 protein. D genes are given only for firm matches. Some rows have no size entry. The others give once, few or many, or a class for an expanded clone.

TRBJ2-1,-,TRBD1,TRBV12-3/TRBV12-4,TGTGCCAGCAGTCCGGACAGGGGAAATGAGCAGTTCTTC,CASSPDRGNEQFF
TRBJ2-3,few,-,TRBV10-2,TGCGCCAGCAGTGGCGGGTTTCGGGGCACAGATACGCAGTATTTT,CASSGGFRGTDTQYF
TRBJ1-1,few,-,TRBV5-1,TGCGCCAGCAAGAATCAGGTGATGAACACTGAAGCTTTCTTT,CASKNQVMNTEAFF
TRBJ1-3,-,-,TRBV6-5,TGTGCCAGCAGTTACTGGGGCCGGAACTCTGGAAACACCATATATTTT,CASSYWGRNSGNTIYF
TRBJ1-5,few,-,TRBV6-1,TGTGCCAGCAGTGAAGCGCGCAATCAGCCCCAGCATTTT,CASSEARNQPQHF
TRBJ1-2,-,-,TRBV6-2/TRBV6-3,TGTGCCAGCAGCACCGCGTCTGGCTACACCTTC,CASSTASGYTF
TRBJ1-4,once,-,TRBV6-5,TGTGCCAGCAGGGGGTCAGGGGAAAAACTGTTTTTT,CASRGSGEKLFF
TRBJ2-3,-,-,TRBV5-1,TGCGCCAGCAGCTTGGGCCACAGGGAAGATACGCAGTATTTT,CASSLGHREDTQYF
TRBJ2-1,-,TRBD1,TRBV19,TGTGCCAGTAGTCCCGACAGGGGGTCGAATGAGCAGTTCTTC,CASSPDRGSNEQFF
TRBJ1-5,-,-,TRBV6-6,TGTGCCAGCAGCCCCCAATTTACTGGCAATCAGCCCCAGCATTTT,CASSPQFTGNQPQHF
TRBJ2-3,-,-,TRBV11-3,TGTGCCAGCAGTTCCCGGGCCGGCACAGATACGCAGTATTTT,CASSSRAGTDTQYF
TRBJ1-1,-,-,TRBV5-1,TGCGCCAGCATCTCAACCCCAGGGAACACTGAAGCTTTCTTT,CASISTPGNTEAFF
TRBJ1-3,once,-,TRBV12-3/TRBV12-4,TGTGCCAGCGGCCCCCGCGGAAACACCATATATTTT,CASGPRGNTIYF